This T cell receptor beta chain emerged from a study of blood T cell repertoires in COVID-19. At the level of the study: The United States, Italy and Spain provided the acute and convalescent COVID-19 samples.

In germline, CDR1 is MNHEY, CDR2 SVGEGT. The CDR3 is 15 residues long. Trimming removed 2 bases from V and 7 bases from J, with 12 bases in between. Researchers sorted participants into cohorts using their self-reported clinical history. Authors' data handling: Amplified reference gene primers provided the basis for estimating nucleated cell counts. TCRdb's copy holds only in-frame clones and misses some; the assay was immunoSEQ multiplex PCR. V and J calls and clone size follow that table, whereas D and trimming were derived from the DNA. This table has about 210,000 clones, 81% appearing once. The specimen was PBMCs or T cells enriched from blood (not recorded which). The sequence derives from a woman aged 50 to 65 with acute COVID-19. This chain joins TRBV6-2 or TRBV6-3 and TRBJ1-6, with D possibly TRBD1 on 6 matching bases. CDR3: CASSYRTEMNSPLHF. DNA of the CDR3: TGTGCCAGCAGTTACCGGACAGAGATGAATTCACCCCTCCACTTT.